The present entry profiles one T cell receptor beta chain with its context. The CDR3 is 13 residues long. Per germline, CDR1 SGHTA and CDR2 FQGNSA. Trimming removed 5 bases from V and 8 bases from J; junction bases left unmatched: 6. These data belong to a study of blood T cell repertoires in COVID-19. TCRdb's table, derived via immunoSEQ multiplex PCR, lists solely in-frame clones and lacks some. The sample lists about 94,000 clones; 80% to 85% were seen once. Sequencing used peripheral blood. The rearrangement joins TRBV7-2 to TRBJ2-1; TRBD2 matches 7 bases. This clonotype was obtained from a man aged 60 to 75 with acute or convalescent COVID-19. The CDR3 reads CASSLVGGDEQFF. In DNA, the CDR3 is TGTGCCAGCAGCCTGGTGGGGGGGGATGAGCAGTTCTTC.